The clone carrying this TCR beta chain was seen just once. A sample-barcoded 5' primer and a J-beta primer mix were used in a second PCR of roughly 7 to 11 cycles. MiXCR, run by TCRdb on the 5' RACE reads, gives a single entry per CDR3 protein. Here the sample spans approximately 800,000 distinct CDR3 sequences, roughly 50% being singletons. The sample originates from a study of blood T cells in healthy people across ages. With 5 bases clipped from V and 4 bases from J, the junction kept 8 bases outside the gene matches. The CDR3 loop spans 15 amino acids. Germline CDR1 SGHTA, CDR2 FQGNSA. The receptor was derived from a man aged 40-55 years in good health. The source material was blood. This chain links TRBV7-2 with TRBJ1-2, with 9 nucleotides matching TRBD1. The chain's CDR3 is CASSQGQGSLYGYTF. In DNA form, the CDR3 reads TGTGCCAGCAGCCAGGGACAGGGTAGCCTCTATGGCTACACCTTC.